This TCR beta chain was recovered during a study of T-cell memory formation after mild COVID-19. Overall study: Each donor largely had its own TCR clusters.

V was clipped by 7 bases and J by 2 bases, with 17 bases between them. This CDR3 contains 16 residues. TCRdb processed the 5' RACE reads anew with MiXCR; each CDR3 protein has one entry. The sample has roughly 150,000 distinct CDR3 sequences, more than 12% seen once; the top ten hold roughly 14%. This clonotype came up many times. Its target is unknown. Notes on the study in general: Some clones that responded were present in memory (sampled pre-infection), which suggests cross-reactive memory joined. Largely, contracting CD4+ clones fell within CM and EM, and contracting CD8+ clones within EMRA.

The gene calls are TRBV12-3 or TRBV12-4 and TRBJ2-2, with D tentatively TRBD1 (5 bases). This clonotype was obtained from an adult woman who had mild COVID-19 (a few samples of this study predate the infection). Cell type and time point are not known. The sequenced material came from PBMCs or a T cell subset sorted from them (not recorded which). This CDR3 is CASTLGKGINTGELFF. CDR3 DNA: TGTGCCAGCACCCTAGGAAAGGGGATCAACACCGGGGAGCTGTTTTTT.